What follows describes a single T cell receptor beta chain. This specimen belongs to a study of blood T cell repertoires in COVID-19. Sequencing was performed with immunoSEQ multiplex PCR; in TCRdb, only in-frame clones are kept and a portion is missing. This sample has approximately 180,000 clones, with 85% to 90% found just once. V dropped 2 bases and J dropped 1 base, with 4 bases sitting between them. CDR1 is LNHDA, CDR2 SQIVND, per germline (reference sequence). The CDR3 is made up of 13 amino acids. The TCR was taken from a man aged 40-49 years who had recovered from COVID-19. This chain joins TRBV19 and TRBJ2-3; D remains ambiguous. The source material was PBMCs or T cells enriched from blood (not recorded which). CDR3 nucleotides: TGTGCCAGTAGTATACTCCGCACAGATACGCAGTATTTT. Protein sequence: CASSILRTDTQYF.